The present T cell receptor (beta chain) was sequenced within a study of blood T cell repertoires in COVID-19. Study background: COVID-19 samples collected from the United States, Italy and Spain covered acute and convalescent phases. From T cells, B-cell-depleted T cells, or PBMCs came the material, which was cDNA or gDNA.

The CDR3 extends over 14 amino acids. The V and J ends lost 5 bases and 6 bases respectively, with 11 bases between them. Germline lookup yields CDR1 MDHEN and CDR2 SYDVKM. Original processing methods: Nucleated cell number was recorded as an estimate derived from reference gene primer amplification. Data came from immunoSEQ multiplex PCR; TCRdb stores just in-frame clones and leaves some out. That table is the source of V, J and clone size, and D and trimming were worked out from the DNA. The profile shows 250,000 to 300,000 clones, around nine tenths of them singletons. Those enrolled in Seattle joined during active infection and were followed longitudinally afterward.

The chain is built from TRBV28 and TRBJ1-6, with D unresolved. Sequencing was carried out using peripheral blood. This clonotype was sampled from a woman in her 30s with COVID-19, enrolled during active disease. In nucleotides, the CDR3 is TGTGCCAGCAGTCTCGACAACCCTAATTCACCCCTCCACTTT. This codes for CASSLDNPNSPLHF.